The 5 T cell receptor beta chains given below trace back to one sample, sequenced in a study of cytomegalovirus exposure and HLA in healthy donors. Sequencing was performed with immunoSEQ multiplex PCR; in TCRdb, only in-frame clones are kept and a portion is missing. This table holds about 400,000 clones, 80% to 90% found once. The sample taken for sequencing was PBMCs. Receptors were obtained from a woman between 18 and 29 years old in good health and CMV-seronegative.

The chain is built from TRBV6-1 and TRBJ1-5; the D is unclear. This CDR3 has 15 amino acids. V lost 2 bases and J lost 0, with 8 bases in between. Germline CDR1 is MNHNS and CDR2 is SASEGT. CDR3 in DNA: TGTGCCAGCAGTGAATTCGCGGTTAGCAATCAGCCCCAGCATTTT. Amino acid sequence: CASSEFAVSNQPQHF.

The chain carries TRBV4-1 and TRBJ2-1; perhaps TRBD2 as D (6 bases). The CDR3 consists of 13 residues. CDR1 MGHRA and CDR2 YSYEKL come from the germline V gene. V was pared by 11 bases and J by 7 bases, with 18 bases between. CDR3 in DNA: TGCGCCGGATCTAGCGCTTTAATGAATGAGCAGTTCTTC. Protein: CAGSSALMNEQFF.

V usage is TRBV25-1 and J usage is TRBJ2-2; 7 positions agree with TRBD1. Looked up from germline, CDR1 is MGHDK and CDR2 is SYGVNS. Unmatched junction bases numbered 15, after V lost 4 bases and J lost 4 bases. This CDR3 comprises 18 residues. CDR3 bases: TGTGCCAGCAGTGCTCTGACAGGGCCGAACCTGGGCACCGGGGAGCTGTTTTTT. It is translated as CASSALTGPNLGTGELFF.

The chain combines TRBV5-1 with TRBJ1-4; D remains unclear. Per the germline V gene, CDR1 is SGHRS and CDR2 is YFSETQ. The CDR3 has 14 residues. V lost 4 bases and J 6 bases, leaving 13 bases between the germline ends. This CDR3 reads CASSLVGRDEKLFF. The DNA for the CDR3 is TGCGCCAGCAGCCTTGTCGGGAGGGATGAAAAACTGTTTTTT.

This sequence joins TRBV30 and TRBJ2-7; TRBD2 agrees at 11 bases. The CDR3 extends over 20 amino acids. The V gene end was trimmed by 1 base and the J gene end by 3 bases; junction bases not matched to a gene: 20. CDR1 and CDR2 from the germline V gene are GTSNPN and SVGIG (reference sequence). In nucleotides, the CDR3 is TGTGCCTGGAGTGGAATGGGGAGAGTAAGAACTAGCGGGAGCCTCTACGAGCAGTACTTC. It encodes CAWSGMGRVRTSGSLYEQYF.